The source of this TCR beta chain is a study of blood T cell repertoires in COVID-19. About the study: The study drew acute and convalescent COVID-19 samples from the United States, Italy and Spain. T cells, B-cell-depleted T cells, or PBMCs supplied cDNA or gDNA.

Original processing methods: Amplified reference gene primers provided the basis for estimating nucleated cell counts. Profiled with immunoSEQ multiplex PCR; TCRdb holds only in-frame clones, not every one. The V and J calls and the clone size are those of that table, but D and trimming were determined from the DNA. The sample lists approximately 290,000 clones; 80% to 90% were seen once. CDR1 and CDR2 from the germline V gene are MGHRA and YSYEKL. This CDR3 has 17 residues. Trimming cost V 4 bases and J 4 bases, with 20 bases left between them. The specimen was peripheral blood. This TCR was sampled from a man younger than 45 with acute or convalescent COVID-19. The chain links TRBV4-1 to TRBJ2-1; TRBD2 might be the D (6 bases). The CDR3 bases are TGCGCCAGCAGCCCTAGACTAGGGGCCGGAGTGTACAATGAGCAGTTCTTC. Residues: CASSPRLGAGVYNEQFF.